The source of this T cell receptor beta chain is a study of shared clonotypes between healthy human individuals. The protocol was immunoSEQ multiplex PCR, while the TCRdb copy is restricted to in-frame clones and leaves out a portion. The repertoire holds 1.5 million to 2.5 million clones, approximately 94% seen once, with 1.2% in the top ten. Naive CD8 populations comprised CD45RO-negative cells positively selected for CCR7, excluding terminally differentiated effector memory CD45RA+ cells. This clonotype originated in a man between 18 and 35 years old in good health. Sequencing input: naive CD8+ T cells sorted from blood.

The CDR3 loop is CASSLGPYGSNYGYTF. The CDR3 coding sequence is TGTGCCAGCAGCTTGGGCCCATATGGTTCCAACTATGGCTACACCTTC. The chain has TRBV5-4 and TRBJ1-2; no clear D. The V gene's germline CDR1 is SGHNT and CDR2 YYREEE (reference sequence). The V and J ends lost 0 bases and 2 bases respectively, with 14 bases between them. CDR3 length: 16 amino acids.